This TCR beta chain was documented in a study of T cell responses to AZD1222 COVID-19 vaccine (dated by TCRdb to the early 2020s). With respect to the entire study: AZD1222 recipients whose second dose came at about 4 weeks and those whose second dose came at about 12 weeks were combined into one group, since spike-specific TCR depth and breadth did not differ between the two schedules. Trial participants were enrolled by age into 18-55, 56-69 and 70-plus year subgroups, with approximately 160, 26 and 62 TCR-sequenced participants respectively. TCR sequencing covered 233 trial participants: 200 to 210 given two doses of AZD1222 and 26 given two doses of MenACWY control vaccine. The investigation overall reported the following: Because no day 14 peak-response samples were available, the repertoires could be characterized only after the peak T cell response. Most participants were white British and females outnumbered males, and the authors suggested that clonal diversity may have been underestimated. Reportedly, almost half of the unique spike-specific TCRs recognized epitopes lying outside the regions that are mutated in the B.1.351 and B.1.1.7 variants. The 56-69-year group was small, and its depth increase did not reach significance, likely because of low power. Conclusions about previously exposed vaccinees are limited, since just six or seven AZD1222 recipients were seropositive for SARS-CoV-2 at baseline. Vaccine-associated CD4 TCRs spanned the whole spike protein, with dominant responses in regions 160-218 and 743-854. Spike-specific TCR breadth and depth rose significantly after two AZD1222 doses compared with day 0 and with MenACWY recipients.

Note on this clone: Its antigen has not been determined. Per-base qualities were not stored, and no clone one base away is much larger.

According to the study, the label for this sample's time point signals: baseline before first vaccination. Samples from vaccinated people were obtained from the UK trials COV001 and COV002, which included a single-blind randomized controlled phase 2/3 trial of AZD1222 (ChAdOx1 nCoV-19) in healthy adults. For TCRbeta chain sequencing, PBMC samples from trial participants were taken at day 0 and at day 28 after the second dose. V is pruned by 4 bases and J by 1 base, leaving 7 bases of the junction without a gene match. The CDR3, from cysteine to phenylalanine, totals 15 residues. The read is trimmed to its CDR3 DNA, 45 bases read in frame from base 1. From a lookup of the germline V gene, CDR1 and CDR2 are SGHAT and FQNNGV. The CDR3 regions of human TCRbeta chains were analyzed by immunosequencing. The paper's processing steps were these. Repertoire TCRs were matched against a reference library of SARS-CoV-2-specific TCRs generated with the MIRA antigen-specificity platform. Breadth meant the fraction of unique TCRs that were SARS-CoV-2-associated, whereas depth meant the fraction of total T cells that were SARS-CoV-2-associated. Each spike-specific TCR was assigned to its reactive spike region and to a CD4 or CD8 class using the MIRA data. Log10-transformed breadth and depth values were compared by one-way ANOVA with Sidak's multiple comparisons tests. TCRdb stores this immuneACCESS table with in-frame sequences only. Part of the clones is absent; in the studies checked, under half of the shortfall reflects unresolved V genes, and no reason is known for the rest. The V and J calls and clone size come from that table; D and trimming were worked out from the DNA. Here the sample has roughly 130,000 clones; over 90% occur a single time. Roughly 7% of the sample lies in the top ten.

This sample comprised peripheral blood, obtained on day 0 of AZD1222 vaccination. This TCR derives from an adult in good health. Recombination joined TRBV11-2 with TRBJ2-7, and 7 junction bases match TRBD1. The DNA sequence follows: TGTGCCAGCAGCTCCTACCGGGACAGATCCTACGAGCAGTACTTC. The encoded protein is CASSSYRDRSYEQYF. Supplemented by the reference TRBV11-2 and TRBJ2-7 proteins around the CDR3, the complete variable domain is EAGVAQSPRYKIIEKRQSVAFWCNPISGHATLYWYQQILGQGPKLLIQFQNNGVVDDSQLPKDRFSAERLKGVDSTLKIQPAKLEDSAVYLCASSSYRDRSYEQYFGPGTRLTVT.